These T cell receptor beta chains were read from a single sample in a study of cytotoxic CD8 clonotypes in ibrutinib-treated CLL. Clones were read by immunoSEQ multiplex PCR, and TCRdb kept only the in-frame ones, dropping some. The table lists 150,000 or so clones, around 85% of them singletons. The sequencing used PBMCs, collected after 24 months of ibrutinib treatment. The origin of the receptors is a human donor with chronic lymphocytic leukemia. The CDR3 runs from the conserved cysteine through the conserved F or W. D genes are given only for firm matches. Expanded clones get a size class; other rows say once, few or many, or leave the size out.

d_call,v_call,j_call,clone_size,cdr3_aa
TRBD2,TRBV9,TRBJ2-3,.,CASSALAGSGTDTQYF
.,TRBV7-9,TRBJ2-5,.,CASSLGTDQETQYF
.,TRBV18,TRBJ1-1,.,CASSPFLGVNTEAFF
.,TRBV7-7,TRBJ2-1,.,CASSLVQASDEQFF
.,TRBV27,TRBJ1-6,few,CASRDSNSPLHF
TRBD2,TRBV6-5,TRBJ2-1,.,CASSWYSGRVQQFF
.,TRBV11-3,TRBJ2-3,once,CASSLKSPGRPSTDTQYF
.,TRBV6-1,TRBJ1-5,.,CASSGGQRGNQPQHF
.,TRBV10-3,TRBJ2-5,.,CAIRTGSLQETQYF
TRBD2,TRBV4-1,TRBJ2-1,.,CASSQFLAGENEQFF
TRBD1,TRBV5-4,TRBJ2-1,.,CASSWADRVNEQFF
.,TRBV28,TRBJ1-4,.,CASTEGPKLFF
.,TRBV6-1,TRBJ1-1,.,CASNKEPNTEAFF
TRBD1,TRBV2,TRBJ2-7,.,CASSLQGAYYEQYF
.,TRBV11-3,TRBJ2-7,.,CASSLGDHGEQYF
.,TRBV18,TRBJ1-1,.,CASSPPGGVNTEAFF
TRBD1,TRBV5-6,TRBJ1-2,.,CASSLVDRGRNYGYTF
TRBD2,TRBV4-1,TRBJ2-3,.,CASSQGFFQRGDTDTQYF
.,TRBV28,TRBJ2-7,.,CASTRQDLNYEQYF
TRBD1,TRBV5-4,TRBJ1-2,.,CASSQTGGDGYTF
TRBD1,TRBV4-1,TRBJ1-1,.,CASSPGQGPVDTEAFF
TRBD2,TRBV18,TRBJ2-1,.,CASLSGTSAFEQFF
TRBD1,TRBV6-6,TRBJ1-5,.,CASSYAQGANQPQHF
.,TRBV4-1,TRBJ2-1,.,CASSQKVGNEQFF
TRBD2,TRBV29-1,TRBJ2-4,.,CSAQAGGSAKNIQYF
TRBD1,TRBV27,TRBJ2-7,.,CASSLWDRNEQYF
.,TRBV7-2,TRBJ1-1,.,CASSLGLGMNTEAFF
TRBD2,TRBV5-4,TRBJ2-1,.,CASSLLAGVTNEQFF
TRBD1,TRBV30,TRBJ2-7,.,CAWSGQGGIYEQYF
TRBD2,TRBV19,TRBJ2-5,.,CASSDSGRETQYF
.,TRBV7-9,TRBJ1-1,.,CASSLGTANTEAFF
TRBD1,TRBV28,TRBJ1-4,.,CASSRRDRGRVNEKLFF
TRBD1,TRBV9,TRBJ1-6,.,CASSKAGTGNSPLHF
.,TRBV6-5,TRBJ1-2,.,CASTPRDGLNYGYTF
.,TRBV5-1,TRBJ1-2,.,CASSLGSQARARGGYTF
.,TRBV9,TRBJ2-3,.,CASSVKPADTQYF
.,TRBV5-1,TRBJ1-2,.,CASSSGRGYGYTF
.,TRBV4-3,TRBJ2-1,.,CASSQDATGFYNEQFF
.,TRBV28,TRBJ1-2,.,CASSSRISRTEKIYGYTF
TRBD1,TRBV7-9,TRBJ1-2,.,CASSPERGLGYTF
.,TRBV11-3,TRBJ2-5,.,CASSPDFEETQYF
TRBD1,TRBV29-1,TRBJ2-3,.,CSVEDPWTGMTDTQYF
.,TRBV4-2,TRBJ2-1,.,CASSQGAGGENEQFF
.,TRBV20-1,TRBJ1-1,.,CSARDHFEAFF
TRBD2,TRBV4-3,TRBJ2-7,.,CASSRQASGIAYEQYF
.,TRBV18,TRBJ1-2,.,CASSQGAGNYGYTF
TRBD1,TRBV28,TRBJ1-1,.,CASINRGYVTTEAFF
.,TRBV11-2,TRBJ1-3,.,CASSLNLPGAGNTIYF
.,TRBV19,TRBJ2-7,.,CASSMADEQYF
.,TRBV21-1,TRBJ2-1,.,CASSKDGRGAKNEQFF
.,TRBV2,TRBJ1-1,few,CASSVNPTRNTEAFF
.,TRBV4-2,TRBJ1-3,.,CASSSGSANTIYF